The entry that follows covers one T cell receptor (beta chain) sequence. This entry belongs to a study of OX40 agonist ivuxolimab in advanced cancers. Produced via immunoSEQ multiplex PCR; TCRdb's table is partial and in-frame only. This sample carries approximately 50,000 clones, 85% to 90% of them seen once, and the ten largest clones take roughly 0.98%. V dropped 1 base and J dropped 8 bases, with 6 bases sitting between them. The CDR3 loop spans 12 amino acids. The V gene's germline CDR1 is SGHAT and CDR2 FQNNGV. The gene calls are TRBV11-2 and TRBJ2-1; D not certain. The source of this sequence is an adult with an advanced solid tumor such as melanoma, head and neck, liver or kidney cancer. Sequences were derived from CD4+ or CD8+ T cells sorted from blood, sampled in a trial of the OX40 agonist ivuxolimab. CDR3 protein: CASSLGPYEQFF. The CDR3 DNA reads as TGTGCCAGCAGCTTAGGACCATATGAGCAGTTCTTC.